The 14 T cell receptor beta chains listed next were all sequenced from one sample in a study of cytomegalovirus exposure and HLA in healthy donors. PCR was performed using 60 Vbeta and 13 Jbeta primers. TCRdb's copy holds only in-frame clones and misses some; the assay was immunoSEQ multiplex PCR. The data show over 150,000 clones, around 79% seen once. The source material was PBMCs. The receptors shown here come from a middle-aged woman in good health and CMV-seropositive.

This chain joins TRBV7-6 and TRBJ2-7; 9 nucleotides line up with TRBD1. This CDR3 comprises 15 residues. Germline values: CDR1 SGHVS, CDR2 FNYEAQ. The trim removed 5 bases at V and 5 bases at J, leaving 10 bases unmatched. Written as DNA, the CDR3 is TGTGCCAGCAGCGGACCCGGGACAGGGATCCACGAGCAGTACTTC. This codes for CASSGPGTGIHEQYF.

This chain links TRBV19 with TRBJ1-6; 11 positions agree with TRBD1. There are 15 residues in the CDR3. The J segment lost 7 bases and the V segment lost 3 bases, leaving 2 bases of the junction unmatched. Germline CDR1 and CDR2: LNHDA and SQIVND (reference sequence). The CDR3 sequence is CASSMGTGGNSPLHF. DNA of the CDR3: TGTGCCAGTAGTATGGGGACAGGGGGGAATTCACCCCTCCACTTT.

The chain couples TRBV7-2 to TRBJ2-1; TRBD2 is a possible D gene (7 bases). Per germline, CDR1 SGHTA and CDR2 FQGNSA. The ends were cut back, 3 bases at V and 6 bases at J, with 15 bases in the middle. This CDR3 is built from 15 residues. In DNA form, the CDR3 reads TGTGCCAGCAGCTTGGGGGGGCCCCTAAGCAATGAGCAGTTCTTC. This codes for CASSLGGPLSNEQFF.

The chain uses TRBV18 and TRBJ2-3; the match to TRBD2 covers 10 bases. The length of the CDR3 is 15 residues. V was clipped by 3 bases and J by 7 bases; unmatched bases: 7. CDR1 KGHSH and CDR2 LQKENI come from the germline V gene. The CDR3 DNA reads as TGTGCCAGCTCACCCCCCGGACTAGCGGAGCATACGCAGTATTTT. This encodes CASSPPGLAEHTQYF.

This chain connects TRBV7-9 to TRBJ2-7, with a tentative D call TRBD1 (5 bases). Germline V lookup: CDR1 SEHNR, CDR2 FQNEAQ (reference sequence). The V end was cut by 4 bases, the J end by 4 bases, with 11 bases between. This CDR3 has 13 amino acids. CDR3 DNA: TGTGCCAGCAGCTGGACACCCTCGTACGAGCAGTACTTC. Its translation: CASSWTPSYEQYF.

Comment on this clone: One end of the junction varies from germline; a read error may be responsible. This rearrangement joins TRBV7-9 to TRBJ2-1, with 12 bases identical to TRBD2. Germline V gene data show CDR1 as SEHNR and CDR2 as FQNEAQ (reference sequence). The CDR3 extends over 17 amino acids. The CDR3 is CSSSVGLAGYSYNEQFF. In nucleotides, the CDR3 is TGTTCCAGCAGCGTGGGACTAGCGGGTTACTCCTACAATGAGCAGTTCTTC.

The gene calls are TRBV6-5 and TRBJ1-1; no firm D call. Germline values: CDR1 MNHEY, CDR2 SVGAGI. There are 14 residues in the CDR3. V lost 2 bases and J lost 3, with 10 bases in between. The CDR3 bases are TGTGCCAGCAGTTACCGGGGTTCGGACACTGAAGCTTTCTTT. Translated, it gives CASSYRGSDTEAFF.

V and J are TRBV15 and TRBJ2-3; a possible D gene is TRBD2 (6 bases). Germline assignment: CDR1 LNHNV and CDR2 YYDKDF (reference sequence). The CDR3 is made up of 13 amino acids. Trimming removed 8 bases from V and 1 base from J, with 10 bases in between. The CDR3 DNA reads TGTGCCACCGAAGTAGCGGGCACAGATACGCAGTATTTT. It is translated as CATEVAGTDTQYF.

The gene calls are TRBV19 and TRBJ1-2, with 8 bases identical to TRBD1. The CDR3 has 14 residues. V was clipped by 7 bases and J by 3 bases; unmatched bases: 7. The germline gives CDR1 LNHDA, CDR2 SQIVND (reference sequence). As DNA, the CDR3 is TGTGCCAGTACCAACAGGGGGGCAGACTATGGCTACACCTTC. Translating it yields CASTNRGADYGYTF.

This chain connects TRBV9 to TRBJ2-3; 9 nucleotides agree with TRBD2. Germline V lookup: CDR1 SGDLS, CDR2 YYNGEE. V shed 4 bases, J shed 8 bases, and the junction held 14 bases outside the gene matches. The CDR3 runs 16 residues. The CDR3 region is CASSPPLAGVGGTQYF. As DNA, the CDR3 is TGTGCCAGCAGCCCCCCGTTAGCGGGGGTTGGGGGTACGCAGTATTTT.

A single count supports this clone. The chain couples TRBV5-8 to TRBJ1-5, with TRBD1 matching over 11 bases. The V gene's germline CDR1 is SGHTS and CDR2 YDEGEE. Trimming removed 0 bases from V and 4 bases from J; junction bases left unmatched: 3. This CDR3 has 16 amino acids. This chain's CDR3 is CASSLVGTGGNQPQHF. CDR3 nucleotides: TGTGCCAGCAGCTTGGTGGGGACAGGGGGAAATCAGCCCCAGCATTTT.

This clone was found once. The genes are TRBV2 and TRBJ2-6; 7 bases map to TRBD2. Germline trimming cut 0 bases from V and 3 bases from J; bases unmatched to any gene: 5. This CDR3 is 17 amino acids long. The germline V gene has CDR1 SNHLY and CDR2 FYNNEI. The CDR3 bases are TGTGCCAGCAGTGAAGCGCTTCCGGGGGGTGGGGCCAACGTCCTGACTTTC. It yields the protein CASSEALPGGGANVLTF.

The chain uses TRBV4-1 and TRBJ2-3; no clear D gene. The CDR3 is 14 residues long. V shed 7 bases and J shed 4 bases, with 15 bases lying between them. Per the germline V gene, CDR1 is MGHRA and CDR2 is YSYEKL. The CDR3 is CASNPLGSADTQYF. The DNA of the CDR3 is TGCGCCAGCAACCCTCTCGGGTCCGCAGATACGCAGTATTTT.

V usage is TRBV30 and J usage is TRBJ1-1, with 7 bases lining up with TRBD1. The junction had 3 bases not matched to a gene; V was cut back by 2 bases and J by 0 bases. The germline gives CDR1 GTSNPN, CDR2 SVGIG (reference sequence). The length of the CDR3 is 14 residues. CDR3 coding DNA: TGTGCCTGGAGTTCAGACAGGGTGAACACTGAAGCTTTCTTT. This encodes CAWSSDRVNTEAFF.